What follows are 10 T cell receptor beta chains derived from one specimen sequenced in a study of cytomegalovirus exposure and HLA in healthy donors. This PCR relied on a set of 60 Vbeta primers and 13 Jbeta primers. Assay: immunoSEQ multiplex PCR; the TCRdb copy retains only in-frame clones and omits some. The sample shows 150,000 to 180,000 clones, 70% to 80% of them seen only once. Sequenced: PBMCs. The receptors here all came from a man aged 30 to 39 in good health and CMV-seropositive.

V gene TRBV6-1 combines with J gene TRBJ1-2; 10 nucleotides align to TRBD1. V gave up 3 bases and J gave up 8 bases; unmatched junction bases: 6. The CDR3 loop spans 14 amino acids. From germline, CDR1 is MNHNS and CDR2 SASEGT. CDR3 DNA sequence: TGTGCCAGCAGTGACCTGGGGACAGGGGCAGGCTACACCTTC. It codes for CASSDLGTGAGYTF.

The chain couples TRBV13 to TRBJ2-7, with D hard to call. Germline V CDR1 and CDR2: PRHDT, FYEKMQ (reference sequence). This CDR3 has 12 residues. The V gene lost 5 bases and the J gene lost 4 bases, with 9 bases spanning the gap. CDR3 sequence (DNA): TGTGCCAGCAGCGAGATCGGTTACGAGCAGTACTTC. The encoded protein is CASSEIGYEQYF.

The chain's CDR3 is CASSRTGGGHNEKLFF. The CDR3 DNA is TGTGCCAGCAGCAGGACAGGAGGGGGCCATAATGAAAAACTGTTTTTT. The chain uses TRBV11-2 and TRBJ1-4; 7 nucleotides line up with TRBD1. CDR1 is SGHAT, CDR2 FQNNGV, per germline. V was pared by 5 bases and J by 4 bases, with 10 bases of the junction left unmatched. The CDR3 length is 16 residues.

The chain employs TRBV5-1 and TRBJ2-5; 14 positions match TRBD2. Germline CDR1 reads SGHRS; CDR2 reads YFSETQ. The CDR3 is 17 residues long. V trimming: 3 bases; J trimming: 1 base; junction bases outside the gene matches: 5. Here the CDR3 DNA reads TGCGCCAGCAGCTCGCTGACTAGCGGGGGGGCCCAAGAGACCCAGTACTTC. It specifies CASSSLTSGGAQETQYF.

The chain recombines TRBV29-1 with TRBJ1-1, with 8 bases that match TRBD1. Germline CDR1 SQVTM, CDR2 ANQGSEA. CDR3 length equals 14 residues. V trimming: 7 bases; J trimming: 1 base; junction bases outside the gene matches: 8. In nucleotides, the CDR3 is TGCAGCGCCCAGGTCGGGACAGGGAACACTGAAGCTTTCTTT. The encoded protein is CSAQVGTGNTEAFF.

The chain employs TRBV19 and TRBJ2-3; D is possibly TRBD2 (6 bases). Trimming took 5 bases from V and 2 from J, leaving 11 bases between them. Per the germline V gene, CDR1 is LNHDA and CDR2 is SQIVND (reference sequence). The CDR3 covers 14 residues. This CDR3 is CASSRGLLTDTQYF. For the CDR3, the DNA is TGTGCCAGTAGTCGGGGACTCCTCACAGATACGCAGTATTTT.

This CDR3 is CATEAGRVEGYTF. In DNA form, the CDR3 reads TGTGCCACTGAAGCTGGGCGGGTCGAAGGCTACACCTTC. This chain uses TRBV19 with TRBJ1-2; D ambiguous. The CDR3 extends over 13 amino acids. V was shortened by 10 bases and J by 8 bases, with 20 bases between the two germline ends. The V gene's germline CDR1 is LNHDA and CDR2 SQIVND (reference sequence).

There are a few counts of this clone. This chain uses TRBV10-2 with TRBJ2-1; the D gene is possibly TRBD1 (6 bases). CDR3 length: 14 residues. The germline V gene has CDR1 WSHSY and CDR2 SAAADI. The V end lost 2 bases, the J end lost 3 bases, and 8 bases lay between the germline ends. CDR3 nucleotide sequence: TGCGCCAGCAGTGAGAGGGGACACTACAATGAGCAGTTCTTC. It codes for CASSERGHYNEQFF.

This chain links TRBV6-1 with TRBJ2-5, with D possibly being TRBD2 (5 bases). CDR3 size: 15 residues. Per the germline V gene, CDR1 is MNHNS and CDR2 is SASEGT. Trimming shortened V by 2 bases and J by 4 bases, and 14 bases separated the two germline ends. CDR3 coding DNA: TGTGCCAGCAGTGAACTTTCGGGGATGCGAGAGACCCAGTACTTC. Its protein is CASSELSGMRETQYF.

V usage is TRBV6-6 and J usage is TRBJ2-7; 12 bases are a match to TRBD2. The junction had 5 bases not matched to a gene; V was cut back by 5 bases and J by 3 bases. CDR3 length equals 15 residues. The germline V gene encodes CDR1 MNHNY and CDR2 SVGAGI (reference sequence). CDR3 nucleotides: TGTGCCAGCAGTAGACTAGCGGGAGAGATCTACGAGCAGTACTTC. This codes for CASSRLAGEIYEQYF.